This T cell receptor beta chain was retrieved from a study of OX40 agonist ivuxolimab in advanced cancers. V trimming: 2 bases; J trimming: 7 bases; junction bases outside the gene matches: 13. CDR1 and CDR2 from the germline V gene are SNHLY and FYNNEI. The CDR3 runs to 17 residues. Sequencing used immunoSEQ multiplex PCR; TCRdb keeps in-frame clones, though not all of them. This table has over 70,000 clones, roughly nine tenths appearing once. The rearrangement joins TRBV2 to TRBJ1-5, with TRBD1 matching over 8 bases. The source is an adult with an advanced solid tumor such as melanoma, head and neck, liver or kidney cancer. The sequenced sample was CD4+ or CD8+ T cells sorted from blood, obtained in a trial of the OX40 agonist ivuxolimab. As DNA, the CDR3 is TGTGCCAGCAGTGAACGGTCGGGTCAGGGGGCACGGCAGCCCCAGCATTTT. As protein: CASSERSGQGARQPQHF.